The 24 T cell receptor beta chains in this list originate from one sample, sequenced in a study of beta chain features in type 1 diabetes. As every portion of the isolated RNA was reverse transcribed, the sequencing read expressed TCRB transcripts. Profiling relied on immunoSEQ multiplex PCR, and the TCRdb table lists in-frame clones only, not all of them. Counted here are some 150,000 clones, 8% to 13% occurring once; the ten biggest clones make up roughly 1.4%. Material for sequencing was naive CD4+ T cells from blood. The source is a man aged 18 to 30 in good health.

The rearrangement links TRBV7-8 to TRBJ2-1; TRBD2 aligns across 7 bases. This CDR3 comprises 14 residues. V lost 1 base, J lost 3 bases, and 0 bases stayed unmatched. Per germline, CDR1 SGHVS and CDR2 FQNEAQ. The CDR3 DNA reads as TGTGCCAGCAGCTTAGGGGAGGGCTACAATGAGCAGTTCTTC. Protein product: CASSLGEGYNEQFF.

In this sample, this clone turned up a few times. This sequence joins TRBV6-5 and TRBJ2-1, with TRBD2 matching 8 bases. The CDR3 loop spans 15 amino acids. Germline-derived CDR1 and CDR2 are MNHEY and SVGAGI. V shed 5 bases, J shed 3 bases, and the junction held 6 bases outside the gene matches. For the CDR3, the DNA is TGTGCCAGCAGTCCAGGGACTAGGATCTACAATGAGCAGTTCTTC. Encoded protein: CASSPGTRIYNEQFF.

The chain recombines TRBV1 with TRBJ2-6; no check of the table's D call, TRBD2, against the DNA was made. TRBV1 is a known pseudogene. CDR3 length: 18 residues. The DNA of the CDR3 is TGCACCAGCAGCCAAGCCGGGTCCTTAACCTCTGGGGCCAACGTCCTGACTTTC. This translates into CTSSQAGSLTSGANVLTF.

The chain has TRBV25-1 and TRBJ2-3, with 8 bases lining up with TRBD2. The CDR3 consists of 14 residues. Germline V gene sequence: CDR1 MGHDK, CDR2 SYGVNS. Trimming removed 8 bases from V and 2 bases from J; junction bases left unmatched: 6. The CDR3 is CASGRAGDTDTQYF. CDR3 DNA sequence: TGTGCCAGCGGGAGAGCGGGGGACACAGATACGCAGTATTTT.

In its sample, this clone was seen a few times. This rearrangement joins TRBV5-6 to TRBJ1-1, with TRBD1 as a possible D gene (5 bases). The V and J ends lost 6 bases and 4 bases respectively, with 22 bases between them. Looked up from germline, CDR1 is SGHDT and CDR2 is YYEEEE. This CDR3 comprises 16 residues. This chain's CDR3 is CASNLFESGDGTEAFF. CDR3 nucleotide sequence: TGTGCCAGCAACCTCTTTGAGTCGGGGGACGGCACTGAAGCTTTCTTT.

V and J are TRBV6-5 and TRBJ2-6; D perhaps matches TRBD1 (6 bases). V was cut by 3 bases and J by 1 base, with 7 bases left in between. Germline values: CDR1 MNHEY, CDR2 SVGAGI. The CDR3 is 15 amino acids. CDR3 in amino acids: CASSYTGSGANVLTF. As DNA, the CDR3 is TGTGCCAGCAGTTATACAGGGTCTGGGGCCAACGTCCTGACTTTC.

The chain is built from TRBV6-1 and TRBJ1-1; D unclear. Germline V lookup: CDR1 MNHNS, CDR2 SASEGT. CDR3 size: 14 residues. Trimming removed 2 bases at V and 1 base at J, with 8 bases between. In nucleotides, the CDR3 is TGTGCCAGCAGTGAACCTCGGGGGAACACTGAAGCTTTCTTT. Translating it yields CASSEPRGNTEAFF.

V gene TRBV5-1 combines with J gene TRBJ1-2, with TRBD1 matching 8 bases. Per the germline V gene, CDR1 is SGHRS and CDR2 is YFSETQ. The CDR3 loop spans 14 amino acids. V lost 0 bases, J lost 6 bases, and 4 bases stayed unmatched. CDR3 DNA sequence: TGCGCCAGCAGCTTGGGTGGGACAGGTGATGGCTACACCTTC. Amino acid sequence: CASSLGGTGDGYTF.

This chain connects TRBV27 to TRBJ2-1; tentatively, D is TRBD1 (6 bases). The CDR3 runs 14 residues. Per the germline V gene, CDR1 is MNHEY and CDR2 is SMNVEV (reference sequence). V lost 4 bases and J lost 2, with 9 bases in between. This CDR3 is CASSWRTAYNEQFF. The CDR3 DNA reads as TGTGCCAGCAGTTGGCGGACAGCCTACAATGAGCAGTTCTTC.

The chain has TRBV28 and TRBJ2-7; no definite D call. CDR1 is MDHEN, CDR2 SYDVKM, per germline. The CDR3 runs 14 residues. V shed 1 base and J shed 5 bases, with 12 bases lying between them. Written as DNA, the CDR3 is TGTGCCAGCAGTTTATTCTCGTTGGCCGACGAGCAGTACTTC. The encoded protein is CASSLFSLADEQYF.

This clone has a handful of counts. The chain carries TRBV6-5 and TRBJ2-1, with 8 bases that match TRBD2. Germline CDR1 is MNHEY and CDR2 is SVGAGI. The CDR3 has 13 amino acids. V lost 4 bases and J lost 14; bases outside the gene matches: 10. The CDR3 sequence: CASSFSSGGGEFF. The CDR3 nucleotides are TGTGCCAGCAGTTTTTCGAGCGGGGGAGGCGAGTTCTTC.

V gene TRBV7-2 combines with J gene TRBJ2-5, with a tentative D call TRBD1 (6 bases). V dropped 2 bases and J dropped 5 bases, with 9 bases sitting between them. The CDR3 length is 13 residues. From germline, CDR1 is SGHTA and CDR2 FQGNSA. DNA of the CDR3: TGTGCCAGCAGCTTAAACAGGGAGGAGACCCAGTACTTC. Protein: CASSLNREETQYF.

CDR3 DNA: TGTGCCACCAACCGCGACAGGGTCTCGTACGAGCAGTACTTC. This encodes CATNRDRVSYEQYF. This chain connects TRBV15 to TRBJ2-7; 7 positions match TRBD1. Per the germline V gene, CDR1 is LNHNV and CDR2 is YYDKDF (reference sequence). The ends lost 7 bases at V and 4 bases at J; junction bases unmatched: 10. This CDR3 spans 14 amino acids.

The CDR3 nucleotides read TGTGCCAGTAGTGTTCCCCAGGGGAGACAAGGCTACACCTTC. This encodes CASSVPQGRQGYTF. V is TRBV19 and J is TRBJ1-2; weak D call: TRBD1 (6 bases). The CDR3 totals 14 residues. Trimming shortened V by 5 bases and J by 8 bases, and 18 bases separated the two germline ends. Germline V CDR1 and CDR2: LNHDA, SQIVND (reference sequence). The full variable domain, its missing parts supplied by reference TRBV19 and TRBJ1-2, is DGGITQSPKYLFRKEGQNVTLSCEQNLNHDAMYWYRQDPGQGLRLIYYSQIVNDFQKGDIAEGYSVSREKKESFPLTVTSAQKNPTAFYLCASSVPQGRQGYTFGSGTRLTVV.

A few counts support this clone. This chain links TRBV7-8 with TRBJ1-5, with 11 bases lining up with TRBD1. This CDR3 contains 16 residues. The germline CDR1 and CDR2 sequences are SGHVS and FQNEAQ. V lost 5 bases and J lost 6; bases outside the gene matches: 9. Here the CDR3 reads CASSTRGQGAIQPQHF. In DNA form, the CDR3 reads TGTGCCAGCAGCACGCGAGGACAGGGGGCGATTCAGCCCCAGCATTTT.

Here the CDR3 reads CASIEGDNEQFF. The CDR3 region has the DNA TGTGCCAGCATTGAGGGCGACAATGAGCAGTTCTTC. The chain recombines TRBV28 with TRBJ2-1; D may be TRBD2 (5 bases). Trimming cost V 7 bases and J 5 bases, with 9 bases left between them. Germline V gives CDR1 MDHEN, CDR2 SYDVKM. The CDR3 sequence is 12 residues long.

The gene calls are TRBV19 and TRBJ1-1, with D perhaps matching TRBD1 (5 bases). Trimming left V 2 bases short and J 4 bases short, with 8 bases between. Germline values: CDR1 LNHDA, CDR2 SQIVND (reference sequence). The CDR3 has 13 amino acids. CDR3 nucleotide sequence: TGTGCCAGTAGTATAAGGAGGGGCACTGAAGCTTTCTTT. This sequence encodes CASSIRRGTEAFF.

This sequence joins TRBV5-8 and TRBJ2-5, with D tentatively TRBD1 (5 bases). Between the trimmed V and J ends, which lost 6 bases and 4 bases, there was a span of 13 bases. The germline V gene has CDR1 SGHTS and CDR2 YDEGEE. There are 13 residues in the CDR3. The CDR3 DNA sequence: TGTGCCAGCAAAAGCAGGGTAGGAGAGACCCAGTACTTC. As protein: CASKSRVGETQYF.

Here the CDR3 reads CASSRDTLVSPEAFF. Here the CDR3 DNA reads TGTGCCAGTAGTAGGGACACCCTTGTATCCCCTGAAGCTTTCTTT. The rearrangement uses TRBV19 and TRBJ1-1; D might be TRBD1 (6 bases). This CDR3 contains 15 residues. V gave up 4 bases and J gave up 6 bases, with 18 bases separating them. Germline assignment: CDR1 LNHDA and CDR2 SQIVND (reference sequence).

The chain links TRBV6-5 to TRBJ2-3; D is perhaps TRBD1 (5 bases). Per the germline V gene, CDR1 is MNHEY and CDR2 is SVGAGI. V lost 7 bases to trimming and J lost 2 bases, with 13 bases between them. CDR3 length: 14 amino acids. CDR3 in amino acids: CASTKDIFTDTQYF. CDR3 coding DNA: TGTGCCAGCACCAAGGACATATTCACAGATACGCAGTATTTT.

This clone was seen a handful of times. The chain couples TRBV6-6 to TRBJ1-1, with 8 nucleotides matching TRBD1. CDR1 and CDR2 from the germline V gene are MNHNY and SVGAGI (reference sequence). The CDR3 contains 15 residues. The junction had 8 bases not matched to a gene; V was cut back by 5 bases and J by 3 bases. CDR3 region: CASSNRRGRDTEAFF. In nucleotides, the CDR3 is TGTGCCAGCAGTAACCGCAGGGGGCGCGACACTGAAGCTTTCTTT.

This clone was detected only a few times. The V call is TRBV15, the J call TRBJ2-5; D might be TRBD1 (5 bases). Trimming removed 5 bases at V and 4 bases at J, with 11 bases between. CDR3 length: 13 residues. CDR1 is LNHNV and CDR2 is YYDKDF in the germline V gene (reference sequence). The CDR3 region has the DNA TGTGCCACCAGCGCCCGACAGATAGAGACCCAGTACTTC. Its protein is CATSARQIETQYF.

This clone occurred a few times. The chain recombines TRBV29-1 with TRBJ2-5, with 16 bases identical to TRBD2. Per germline, CDR1 SQVTM and CDR2 ANQGSEA. The CDR3 length is 14 residues. V was clipped by 7 bases and J by 3 bases; unmatched bases: 2. The CDR3 DNA sequence: TGCAGCGCTGGGACTAGCGGGGGGGAAGAGACCCAGTACTTC. As protein: CSAGTSGGEETQYF.

The rearrangement links TRBV18 to TRBJ1-2, with D tentatively TRBD1 (5 bases). Between the trimmed V and J ends, which lost 4 bases and 2 bases, there was a span of 8 bases. There are 13 residues in the CDR3. Germline lookup yields CDR1 KGHSH and CDR2 LQKENI. CDR3 nucleotide sequence: TGTGCCAGCTCACAACAGGAGAACTATGGCTACACCTTC. Translating gives CASSQQENYGYTF.